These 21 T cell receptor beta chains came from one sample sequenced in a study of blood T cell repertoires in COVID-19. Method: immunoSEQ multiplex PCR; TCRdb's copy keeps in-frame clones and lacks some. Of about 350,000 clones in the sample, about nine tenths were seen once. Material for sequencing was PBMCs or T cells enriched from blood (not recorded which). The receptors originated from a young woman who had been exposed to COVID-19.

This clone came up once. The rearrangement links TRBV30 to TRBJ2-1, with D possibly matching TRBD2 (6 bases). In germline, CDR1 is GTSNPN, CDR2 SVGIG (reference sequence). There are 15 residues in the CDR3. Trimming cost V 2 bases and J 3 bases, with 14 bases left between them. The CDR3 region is CAWSPPGLGYNEQFF. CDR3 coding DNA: TGTGCCTGGAGTCCCCCGGGACTGGGCTACAATGAGCAGTTCTTC.

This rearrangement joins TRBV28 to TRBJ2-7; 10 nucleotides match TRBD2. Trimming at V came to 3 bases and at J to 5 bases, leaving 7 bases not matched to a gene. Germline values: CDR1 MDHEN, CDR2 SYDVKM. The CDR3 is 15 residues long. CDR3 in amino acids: CASSFRASGSHEQYF. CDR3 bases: TGTGCCAGCAGTTTCCGGGCTAGCGGGAGCCACGAGCAGTACTTC.

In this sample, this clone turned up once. The CDR3 loop is CASSLFPGAEAFF. In nucleotides, the CDR3 is TGTGCCAGCAGTTTATTCCCAGGGGCTGAAGCTTTCTTT. The chain links TRBV28 to TRBJ1-1; D is possibly TRBD1 (6 bases). CDR3 length equals 13 residues. Trimming removed 1 base at V and 6 bases at J, with 9 bases between. Germline lookup yields CDR1 MDHEN and CDR2 SYDVKM.

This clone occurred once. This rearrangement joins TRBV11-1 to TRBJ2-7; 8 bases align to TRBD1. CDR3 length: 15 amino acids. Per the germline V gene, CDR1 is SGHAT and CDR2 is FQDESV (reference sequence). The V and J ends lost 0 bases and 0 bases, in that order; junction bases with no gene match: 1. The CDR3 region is CASSLAQGGSYEQYF. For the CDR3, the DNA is TGTGCCAGCAGCTTAGCACAGGGGGGCTCCTACGAGCAGTACTTC.

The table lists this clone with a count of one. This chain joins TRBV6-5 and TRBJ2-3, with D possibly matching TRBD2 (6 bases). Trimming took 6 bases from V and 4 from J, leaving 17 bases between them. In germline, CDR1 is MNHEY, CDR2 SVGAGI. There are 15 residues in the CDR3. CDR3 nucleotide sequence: TGTGCCAGCAGCCCCGGAGGGGCACGGGCAGATACGCAGTATTTT. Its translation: CASSPGGARADTQYF.

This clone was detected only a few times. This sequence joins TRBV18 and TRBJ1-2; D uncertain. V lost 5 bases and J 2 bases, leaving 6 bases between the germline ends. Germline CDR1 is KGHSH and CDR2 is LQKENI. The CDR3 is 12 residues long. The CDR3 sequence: CASSGSNYGYTF. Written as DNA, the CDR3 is TGTGCCAGCTCAGGCTCGAACTATGGCTACACCTTC.

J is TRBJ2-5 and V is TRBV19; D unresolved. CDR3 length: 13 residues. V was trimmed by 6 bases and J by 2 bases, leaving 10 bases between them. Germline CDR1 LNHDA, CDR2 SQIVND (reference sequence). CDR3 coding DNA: TGTGCCAGTAGGGATAGGAGACAAGAGACCCAGTACTTC. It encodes CASRDRRQETQYF.

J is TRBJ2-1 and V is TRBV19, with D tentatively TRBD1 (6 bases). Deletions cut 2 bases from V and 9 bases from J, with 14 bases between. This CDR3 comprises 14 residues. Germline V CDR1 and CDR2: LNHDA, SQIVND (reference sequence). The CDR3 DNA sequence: TGTGCCAGTAGTATATCAGCAGGGGATGGTGAGCAGTTCTTC. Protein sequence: CASSISAGDGEQFF.

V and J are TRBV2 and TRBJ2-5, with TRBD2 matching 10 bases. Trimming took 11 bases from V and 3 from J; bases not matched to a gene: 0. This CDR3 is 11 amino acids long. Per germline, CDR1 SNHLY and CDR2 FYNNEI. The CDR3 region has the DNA TGTGCCGGACTAGCGGAAGAGACCCAGTACTTC. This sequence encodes CAGLAEETQYF.

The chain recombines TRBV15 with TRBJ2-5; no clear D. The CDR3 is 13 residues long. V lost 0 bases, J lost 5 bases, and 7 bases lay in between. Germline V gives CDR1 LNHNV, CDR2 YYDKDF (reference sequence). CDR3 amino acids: CATSRDARETQYF. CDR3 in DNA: TGTGCCACCAGCAGAGATGCGAGGGAGACCCAGTACTTC.

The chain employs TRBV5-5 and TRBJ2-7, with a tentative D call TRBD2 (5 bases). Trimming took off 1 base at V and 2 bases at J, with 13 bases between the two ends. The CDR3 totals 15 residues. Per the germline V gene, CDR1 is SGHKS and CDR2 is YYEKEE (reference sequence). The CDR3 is CASSLPPGTPYEQYF. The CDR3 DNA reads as TGTGCCAGCAGCTTGCCGCCGGGAACTCCCTACGAGCAGTACTTC.

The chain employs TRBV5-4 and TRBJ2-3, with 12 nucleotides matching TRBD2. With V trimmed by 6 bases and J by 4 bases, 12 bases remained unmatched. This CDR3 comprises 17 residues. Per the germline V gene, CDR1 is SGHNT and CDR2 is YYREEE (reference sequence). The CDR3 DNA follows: TGTGCCAGCATCGAGACTAGCGGGAGTTATGTGGCAGATACGCAGTATTTT. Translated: CASIETSGSYVADTQYF.

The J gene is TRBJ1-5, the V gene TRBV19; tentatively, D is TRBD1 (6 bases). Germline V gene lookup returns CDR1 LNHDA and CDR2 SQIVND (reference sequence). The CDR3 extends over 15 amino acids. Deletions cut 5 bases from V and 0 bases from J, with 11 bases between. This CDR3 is CASSSDRFSNQPQHF. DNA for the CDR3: TGTGCCAGTAGTTCGGACAGATTTAGCAATCAGCCCCAGCATTTT.

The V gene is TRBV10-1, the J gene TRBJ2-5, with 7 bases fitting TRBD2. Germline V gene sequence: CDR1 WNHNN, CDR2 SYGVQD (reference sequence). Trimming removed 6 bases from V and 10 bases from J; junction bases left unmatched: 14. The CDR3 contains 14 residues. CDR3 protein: CASSPDGAGRLQYF. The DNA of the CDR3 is TGCGCCAGCAGCCCCGACGGAGCCGGGAGGCTCCAGTACTTC.

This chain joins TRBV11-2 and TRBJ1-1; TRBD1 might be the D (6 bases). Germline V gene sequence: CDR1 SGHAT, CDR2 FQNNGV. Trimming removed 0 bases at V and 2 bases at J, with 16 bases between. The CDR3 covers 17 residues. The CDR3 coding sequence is TGTGCCAGCAGCTTAGATGGGCACCCACAGGGAAACACTGAAGCTTTCTTT. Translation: CASSLDGHPQGNTEAFF.

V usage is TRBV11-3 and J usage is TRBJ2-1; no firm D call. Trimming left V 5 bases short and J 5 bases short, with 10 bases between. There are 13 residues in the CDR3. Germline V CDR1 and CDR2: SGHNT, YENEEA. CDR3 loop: CASSPPRNNEQFF. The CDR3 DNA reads TGTGCCAGCAGCCCGCCTAGGAACAATGAGCAGTTCTTC.

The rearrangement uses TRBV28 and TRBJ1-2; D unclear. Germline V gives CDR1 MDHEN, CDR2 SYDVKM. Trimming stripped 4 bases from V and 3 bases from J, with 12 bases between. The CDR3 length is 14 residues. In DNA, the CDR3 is TGTGCCAGCAGTTCCCCAAACAAGTACTATGGCTACACCTTC. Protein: CASSSPNKYYGYTF.

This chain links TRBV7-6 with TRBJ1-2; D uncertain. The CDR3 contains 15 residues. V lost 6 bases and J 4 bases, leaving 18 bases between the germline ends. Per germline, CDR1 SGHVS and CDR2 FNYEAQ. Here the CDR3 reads CASSPNGEVGYGYTF. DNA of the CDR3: TGTGCCAGCAGTCCTAACGGGGAAGTGGGCTATGGCTACACCTTC.

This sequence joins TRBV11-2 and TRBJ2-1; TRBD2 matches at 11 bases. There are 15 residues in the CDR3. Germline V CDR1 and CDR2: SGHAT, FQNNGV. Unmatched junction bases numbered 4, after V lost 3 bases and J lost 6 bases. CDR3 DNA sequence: TGTGCCAGCAGCTTCAGGACTAGCGGGCTCAATGAGCAGTTCTTC. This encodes CASSFRTSGLNEQFF. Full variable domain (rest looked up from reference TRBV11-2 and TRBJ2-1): EAGVAQSPRYKIIEKRQSVAFWCNPISGHATLYWYQQILGQGPKLLIQFQNNGVVDDSQLPKDRFSAERLKGVDSTLKIQPAKLEDSAVYLCASSFRTSGLNEQFFGPGTRLTVL.

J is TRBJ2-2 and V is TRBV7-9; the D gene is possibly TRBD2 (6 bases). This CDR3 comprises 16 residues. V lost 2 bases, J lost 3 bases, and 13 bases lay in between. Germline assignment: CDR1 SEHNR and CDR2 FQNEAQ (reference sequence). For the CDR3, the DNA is TGTGCCAGCAGCTTAAGACTAGGTCAGGACACCGGGGAGCTGTTTTTT. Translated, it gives CASSLRLGQDTGELFF.

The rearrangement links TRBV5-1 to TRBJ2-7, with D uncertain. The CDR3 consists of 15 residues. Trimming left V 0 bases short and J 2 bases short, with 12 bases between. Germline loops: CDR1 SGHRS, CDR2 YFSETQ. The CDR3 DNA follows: TGCGCCAGCAGCTTGGTTTGGGCCCCTACCTACGAGCAGTACTTC. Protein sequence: CASSLVWAPTYEQYF.